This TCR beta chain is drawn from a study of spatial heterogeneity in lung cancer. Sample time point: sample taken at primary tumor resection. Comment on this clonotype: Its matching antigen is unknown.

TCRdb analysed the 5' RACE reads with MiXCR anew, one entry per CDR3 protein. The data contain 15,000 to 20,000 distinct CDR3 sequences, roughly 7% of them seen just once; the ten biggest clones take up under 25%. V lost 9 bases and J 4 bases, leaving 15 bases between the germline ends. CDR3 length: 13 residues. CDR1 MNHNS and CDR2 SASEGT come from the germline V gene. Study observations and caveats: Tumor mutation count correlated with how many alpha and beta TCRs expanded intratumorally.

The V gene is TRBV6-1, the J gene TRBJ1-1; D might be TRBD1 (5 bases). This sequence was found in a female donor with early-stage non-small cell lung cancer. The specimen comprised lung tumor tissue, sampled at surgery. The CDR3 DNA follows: TGTGCCAGTAGGGCGGGACGGGGCACTGAAGCTTTCTTT. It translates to CASRAGRGTEAFF.